This T cell receptor (beta chain) is drawn from a study of shared T cell receptors in the human thymus. Profiling relied on immunoSEQ multiplex PCR, and the TCRdb table lists in-frame clones only, not all of them. The sample consists of over 65,000 clones, 90% to 95% of them appearing once. The CDR3 is made up of 18 amino acids. CDR1 and CDR2 from the germline V gene are LGHNA and YSLEER. The V segment lost 0 bases and the J segment 0 bases; nucleotides outside the gene matches: 8. This sequence joins TRBV4-3 and TRBJ2-3, with 8 bases lining up with TRBD2. The TCR originated in a human donor. The material sequenced was thymocytes. The CDR3 DNA reads as TGCGCCAGCAGCCAAGATGGAAGTAGCGGGGCTAGCACAGATACGCAGTATTTT. It specifies CASSQDGSSGASTDTQYF.